The 24 T cell receptor beta chains in this list originate from one sample, sequenced in a study of metastatic and nonmetastatic thyroid tumors. No treatment had been given to any patient before thyroid surgery. TCRdb ran MiXCR on the PCR reads. The data show about 39,000 clones, about a sixth seen once. The sample consisted of blood. The receptors were sampled from a female donor with papillary thyroid cancer or a benign thyroid nodule (not recorded which). Some clones in this sample may be carry-over from other donors' samples.

There are many counts of this clone. J is TRBJ1-1 and V is TRBV5-4; tentatively, D is TRBD1 (6 bases). The CDR3 totals 13 residues. Per germline, CDR1 SGHNT and CDR2 YYREEE (reference sequence). The V and J ends lost 4 bases and 1 base respectively, with 8 bases between them. The DNA of the CDR3 is TGTGCCAGCAGCACGGGACAGAACACTGAAGCTTTCTTT. It is translated as CASSTGQNTEAFF.

This clone occurred many times. The chain is built from TRBV7-9 and TRBJ2-1; D is unclear. Germline V gene sequence: CDR1 SEHNR, CDR2 FQNEAQ (reference sequence). The ends were cut back, 0 bases at V and 5 bases at J, with 8 bases in the middle. The CDR3 consists of 14 residues. The DNA for the CDR3 is TGTGCCAGCAGCTTAGCCGGGTTCAACAATGAGCAGTTCTTC. This translates into CASSLAGFNNEQFF. Filled out from reference TRBV7-9 and TRBJ2-1, the complete variable domain reads DTGVSQNPRHKITKRGQNVTFRCDPISEHNRLYWYRQTLGQGPEFLTYFQNEAQLEKSRLLSDRFSAERPKGSFSTLEIQRTEQGDSAMYLCASSLAGFNNEQFFGPGTRLTVL.

The genes are TRBV19 and TRBJ2-5; 7 nucleotides match TRBD1. In germline, CDR1 is LNHDA, CDR2 SQIVND (reference sequence). With 5 bases clipped from V and 5 bases from J, the junction kept 8 bases outside the gene matches. The CDR3 is 14 residues long. As DNA, the CDR3 is TGTGCCAGTAGTGTACTACAGGGGTTGGAGACCCAGTACTTC. The encoded protein is CASSVLQGLETQYF.

A few counts support this clone. This may be a read error: a much more frequent sequence differs by one nucleotide. This rearrangement joins TRBV10-3 to TRBJ1-5; D gene ambiguous. Germline values: CDR1 ENHRY, CDR2 SYGVKD. The CDR3 length is 14 residues. CDR3 bases: TGTGCCATCAGCGATGAATTTAGCAATCAGACCCAGCATTTT. This translates into CAISDEFSNQTQHF.

This clone occurred many times. The V call is TRBV28, the J call TRBJ2-1; 11 bases align to TRBD2. V dropped 1 base and J dropped 15; count of bases not matched to a gene: 5. Germline values: CDR1 MDHEN, CDR2 SYDVKM. The CDR3 loop spans 13 amino acids. Here the CDR3 DNA reads TGTGCCAGCAGTTTATTAGCGGGAGGGCCACTGTTCTTC. Translation gives CASSLLAGGPLFF.

This clone was picked up many times. The V gene is TRBV19, the J gene TRBJ1-1, with TRBD1 as a possible D gene (5 bases). This CDR3 region has 15 residues. The germline V gene encodes CDR1 LNHDA and CDR2 SQIVND (reference sequence). With 6 bases removed from V and 0 bases from J, the gap between germline ends came to 14 bases. For the CDR3, the DNA is TGTGCCAGTAGCCCTGGGGCCCAGATGAACACTGAAGCTTTCTTT. This sequence encodes CASSPGAQMNTEAFF. The full variable domain, rest sourced from reference TRBV19 and TRBJ1-1, is DGGITQSPKYLFRKEGQNVTLSCEQNLNHDAMYWYRQDPGQGLRLIYYSQIVNDFQKGDIAEGYSVSREKKESFPLTVTSAQKNPTAFYLCASSPGAQMNTEAFFGQGTRLTVV.

This clone was seen ten or more times. The V gene is TRBV11-2, the J gene TRBJ1-2, with no clear D. CDR3 length: 18 amino acids. Germline lookup yields CDR1 SGHAT and CDR2 FQNNGV. Trimming stripped 0 bases from V and 0 bases from J, with 17 bases between. This CDR3 reads CASSLDAFGRKANYGYTF. CDR3 bases: TGTGCCAGCAGCTTAGATGCTTTCGGGCGTAAAGCTAACTATGGCTACACCTTC.

This clone was detected many times. This chain uses TRBV9 with TRBJ1-1; D might be TRBD1 (5 bases). The germline V gene has CDR1 SGDLS and CDR2 YYNGEE. The CDR3 covers 13 residues. The germline V and J ends were trimmed by 4 bases and 7 bases, with 14 bases remaining between them. This CDR3 reads CASSPIRGGEAFF. The CDR3 DNA follows: TGTGCCAGCAGCCCGATCCGGGGGGGTGAAGCTTTCTTT.

This clone was observed at least ten times. The chain carries TRBV20-1 and TRBJ2-5, with 7 bases identical to TRBD2. The ends lost 3 bases at V and 5 bases at J; junction bases unmatched: 9. The CDR3 loop spans 14 amino acids. Germline CDR1 reads DFQATT; CDR2 reads SNEGSKA (reference sequence). The CDR3 region has the DNA TGCAGTGCTAGTGCCGGGAGGACGCGGGAGACCCAGTACTTC. It encodes CSASAGRTRETQYF.

The table lists this clone with many counts. The rearrangement links TRBV28 to TRBJ2-5; D may match TRBD1 or TRBD2 (5 bases each). V dropped 8 bases and J dropped 7 bases, with 14 bases sitting between them. CDR3 length equals 12 residues. CDR1 is MDHEN and CDR2 is SYDVKM in the germline V gene. DNA of the CDR3: TGTGCCAGCGGAGCGCCGGGGCGGACCCAGTACTTC. It codes for CASGAPGRTQYF.

This clone showed up many times. This sequence joins TRBV19 and TRBJ2-6; a weak D match, TRBD1 (5 bases). This CDR3 spans 15 amino acids. V lost 6 bases and J lost 4, with 13 bases in between. The germline gives CDR1 LNHDA, CDR2 SQIVND (reference sequence). The CDR3 coding sequence is TGTGCCAGTAGGCATAGGACAACAGGGGCCAACGTCCTGACTTTC. It specifies CASRHRTTGANVLTF.

As for this clone: A junction end diverges from the germline sequence, so it may reflect a read error. The chain carries TRBV3-1 and TRBJ1-5, with TRBD1 matching over 8 bases. There are 14 residues in the CDR3. CDR1 is LGHDT and CDR2 is YNNKEL in the germline V gene (reference sequence). CDR3 nucleotide sequence: TGTGCCAGCAGCTACGGACAGGGAAATCAACCCCAGCATTTT. This encodes CASSYGQGNQPQHF.

The sample holds many counts of this clone. This chain joins TRBV20-1 and TRBJ1-2, with unresolved D. With 3 bases removed from V and 2 bases from J, the gap between germline ends came to 10 bases. The CDR3 totals 13 residues. Germline V gene data show CDR1 as DFQATT and CDR2 as SNEGSKA (reference sequence). This CDR3 is CSASPTENYGYTF. In DNA form, the CDR3 reads TGCAGTGCTAGTCCCACCGAAAACTATGGCTACACCTTC.

This clone was detected ten times or more. A much larger clone differs by one base, so this may be a read error. CDR3 amino acids: CASSDSGYGYTF. The CDR3 DNA is TGTGCCAGCAGTGACTCTGGGTATGGCTACACCTTC. The chain carries TRBV2 and TRBJ1-2; D call uncertain. V gave up 3 bases and J gave up 5 bases, with 7 bases separating them. CDR1 SNHLY and CDR2 FYNNEI come from the germline V gene. The CDR3 sequence is 12 residues long.

This clone was seen only a few times. CDR3 nucleotide sequence: TGTGCCACCTTCCGGGGAAACTCCTACAATGAGCAGTTCTTC. The encoded protein is CATFRGNSYNEQFF. The V call is TRBV12-3 or TRBV12-4, the J call TRBJ2-1, with D perhaps TRBD2 (5 bases). V was shortened by 10 bases and J by 0 bases, with 13 bases between the two germline ends. The CDR3 sequence is 14 residues long.

This clone was seen repeatedly, ten times or more. The genes are TRBV5-1 and TRBJ1-1; a weak D match, TRBD1 (6 bases). Germline assignment: CDR1 SGHRS and CDR2 YFSETQ. CDR3 length: 16 residues. V gave up 1 base and J gave up 6 bases, with 19 bases separating them. The CDR3 reads CASSLTGNLNPSEAFF. The CDR3 DNA reads as TGCGCCAGCAGCTTGACAGGGAATCTCAACCCGTCTGAAGCTTTCTTT.

The chain uses TRBV20-1 and TRBJ1-1, with D unclear. Germline assignment: CDR1 DFQATT and CDR2 SNEGSKA (reference sequence). The length of the CDR3 is 11 residues. Trimming shortened V by 1 base and J by 7 bases, and 7 bases separated the two germline ends. In DNA, the CDR3 is TGCAGTGCTAGAGGTTTAGGTGAAGCTTTCTTT. Translation gives CSARGLGEAFF.

This clone was recorded at least ten times. This rearrangement joins TRBV7-8 to TRBJ1-1, with 7 nucleotides matching TRBD1. This CDR3 spans 16 amino acids. With 2 bases clipped from V and 0 bases from J, the junction kept 6 bases outside the gene matches. In germline, CDR1 is SGHVS, CDR2 FQNEAQ. CDR3 in DNA: TGTGCCAGCAGCTTAAGGACAGGCCTCATGAACACTGAAGCTTTCTTT. Encoded protein: CASSLRTGLMNTEAFF. The whole variable domain, remainder taken from reference TRBV7-8 and TRBJ1-1, is GAGVSQSPRYKVAKRGQDVALRCDPISGHVSLFWYQQALGQGPEFLTYFQNEAQLDKSGLPSDRFFAERPEGSVSTLKIQRTQQEDSAVYLCASSLRTGLMNTEAFFGQGTRLTVV.

This chain joins TRBV10-3 and TRBJ2-1; 11 nucleotides line up with TRBD2. The CDR3 has 19 residues. J lost 5 bases, V lost 10 bases, and 22 bases had no gene match. Per the germline V gene, CDR1 is ENHRY and CDR2 is SYGVKD. The CDR3: CASRESGTSGWEPHNEQFF. Here the CDR3 DNA reads TGTGCCAGCAGGGAGTCCGGGACTAGCGGTTGGGAACCCCACAATGAGCAGTTCTTC.

This clone was picked up a small number of times. Relative to the germline gene, one junction end is altered; a read error may explain this. The gene calls are TRBV6-1 and TRBJ1-6; no clear D gene. Germline-derived CDR1 and CDR2 are MNHNS and SASEGT. The CDR3 totals 13 residues. The CDR3 DNA is TGTGCCAGCACTCGTAAAGAGGATTCACCCCCCCACTTT. Translating gives CASTRKEDSPPHF.

This clone was recorded many times. The chain is built from TRBV19 and TRBJ2-1, with 7 nucleotides matching TRBD2. Losses at the gene ends were 5 bases for V and 0 bases for J; bases not matched to a gene: 13. CDR1 and CDR2 (germline): LNHDA, SQIVND (reference sequence). The CDR3 totals 18 residues. CDR3 in amino acids: CASSPIEAGPSSYNEQFF. DNA of the CDR3: TGTGCCAGTAGTCCAATTGAAGCGGGACCGAGCTCCTACAATGAGCAGTTCTTC.

In the case of this clone: The junction does not match germline at one end; this may be a read error. The rearrangement joins TRBV9 to TRBJ2-7; TRBD1 matches 7 bases. The CDR3 is 15 amino acids. CDR1 is SGDLS, CDR2 YYNGEE, per germline. The CDR3 sequence is CASSPVQGISYEQYF. In DNA, the CDR3 is TGTGCCAGCAGCCCTGTACAGGGGATCTCCTACGAGCAGTATTTC.

This clone appeared many times. The V gene is TRBV7-2, the J gene TRBJ1-4; no firm D call. Per the germline V gene, CDR1 is SGHTA and CDR2 is FQGNSA. CDR3 size: 15 residues. Trimming took off 0 bases at V and 0 bases at J, with 5 bases between the two ends. The CDR3 nucleotides are TGTGCCAGCAGCTTAGCGACGGCAACTAATGAAAAACTGTTTTTT. Residues: CASSLATATNEKLFF.

This clone came up many times. The rearrangement uses TRBV28 and TRBJ2-5; D might be TRBD2 (7 bases). Trimming removed 5 bases at V and 5 bases at J, with 15 bases between. The CDR3 runs 14 residues. Germline CDR1 is MDHEN and CDR2 is SYDVKM. Written as DNA, the CDR3 is TGTGCCAGCAGTCCATCGGGGGGCGGGGAGACCCAGTACTTC. The encoded protein is CASSPSGGGETQYF.